This TCR beta chain was captured in a study of T cells in Graves' hyperthyroidism and ophthalmopathy (dated by TCRdb to 2018 to 2020). Notes on the research overall: Peripheral blood samples were taken at initial diagnosis, before any treatment was given. To identify TCR V-J signatures that set the groups apart, the researchers used a discovery cohort of roughly 100 patients, made up of 40 to 45 with Graves' ophthalmopathy and about 59 with stable Graves' hyperthyroidism. An independent validation cohort of about 20 hyperthyroidism patients and approximately 17 patients who later progressed to ophthalmopathy tested prospective prediction of ophthalmopathy. The 90 or so discovery patients were randomly split 7:3 into training and test sets. Thyroid tissue and blood T-cell repertoires from roughly six Graves' hyperthyroidism patients were also compared in the study. Once sampling was done, hyperthyroidism patients were given methimazole at a starting dose of 30 mg daily, whereas ophthalmopathy patients were given high-dose intravenous methylprednisolone. According to the paper, TCR Vbeta CDR3 sequencing was carried out on 135 peripheral blood samples, which came from some 41 ophthalmopathy, approximately 72 hyperthyroidism and approximately 17 progressor patients.

Details on this clonotype: The antigen it recognizes is unknown. Base qualities are not provided; no much larger clone lies one nucleotide away.

The paper's findings and limits, for the study overall: No statistical method was used to set the sample size in advance, and investigators knew the group allocation. A 13 V-J signature model separated ophthalmopathy from stable hyperthyroidism, with 87.88% sensitivity and around 84% specificity in cross-validation and 80%/75% in testing. During validation, the model predicted progression to ophthalmopathy a median of around 7 months ahead of onset, with almost 71% sensitivity and roughly 75% specificity. Blood samples also contained most of the expanded thyroid clonotypes (frequency above 0.001), which suggests that blood repertoires may reflect thyroid immune responses.

The TCR beta CDR3 regions were amplified from RNA transcripts. The first round of RT-PCR for the TCR CDR3 was performed with the HTBI primer set and the Qiagen OneStep RT-PCR kit. Libraries were constructed in a second round of multiplex PCR, after which size selection and purification were performed. Libraries were sequenced paired-end with 100 bp reads on an Illumina HiSeq2000. As for how the authors treated the data: Raw data were processed with SOAPnuke, discarding reads with adapters, uncalled bases, mean Phred below 15, or no exact constant-primer or identifier match. COPE v1.2.5 was used to merge high-quality paired reads, and clonotypes were defined as unique nucleotide sequences. MiTCR v1.1 was used to align the clonotypes against IMGT TRBV, TRBD and TRBJ reference segments. The analysis included only V-J combinations with a frequency above 0.0001, which together covered more than 98% of the repertoires. The TCS score was defined as the ratio of F50 (clonal expansion) to E x V (chaos), calculated using BLOSUM62-based TCRdist between CDR3 peptides within each V-J. Welch's t-statistics and random forest reduced 500 to 550 V-J features to under 15, which were used in a naive Bayes classifier (R e1071). Thyroid-blood repertoire similarity was quantified with the Morisita-Horn index. TCRdb reran the public reads through fastp at Q25 and MiXCR, keeping productive beta chains. Each record represents a unique CDR3 protein, reported with the most common genes and DNA among its rows. The V and J calls, along with clone size, are taken from TCRdb and not from the paper's own processing. The sample table records hundreds of thousands of distinct CDR3 sequences; roughly a third of these occur just once. The ten largest clonotypes hold approximately 31% of the sample.

Trimming costs V 4 bases and J 4 bases, and their ends lie 19 bases apart. Based on the germline V gene, the CDR1 and CDR2 sequences are SGHVS and FQNEAQ. CDR3 length: 16 amino acids, cysteine to phenylalanine. Of the read, only the CDR3 DNA is kept; its 48 bases are in frame from base 1. Stable Graves' hyperthyroidism was defined as the absence of progression to ophthalmopathy over 18 months of follow-up. Hyperthyroidism patients were newly diagnosed, had a disease duration of under 2 months, and were aged 18 to 65 years. Any patient with an uncontrolled infection, another autoimmune disease, pregnancy or lactation was excluded. Diagnoses were established on the basis of clinical symptoms, serum thyroxine and TRAb, thyroid ultrasound, and orbital computed tomography. PBMCs were isolated from more than 9 ml of fresh peripheral blood by Ficoll-Paque density gradient centrifugation. Total RNA was extracted using Trizol reagent, and RNA quality was assessed on an Agilent 2100 Bioanalyzer.

Sequencing was performed on blood. The TCR originated in a woman between 40 and 50 years old with Graves' hyperthyroidism. Rearrangement joined TRBV7-8 to TRBJ1-2; the D gene identity is not certain. The encoded CDR3 is CASSSTPRKALYGYTF. In nucleotides, the sequence is TGTGCCAGCAGCTCGACCCCCCGGAAAGCTCTCTATGGCTACACCTTC.